A selection of T cell receptor beta chains follows, all from one sample in a study of PD-1 blockade in classical Hodgkin lymphoma. Sequenced by immunoSEQ multiplex PCR; TCRdb stores in-frame clones only, minus some. Of approximately 150,000 clones in the sample, about 78% were seen once. The sequenced sample was peripheral blood mononuclear cells (PBMCs), obtained before the second cycle of nivolumab. Every receptor here comes from a human donor with classical Hodgkin lymphoma. Each CDR3 is given with its conserved first and last residue. Fields, in order: clone size, V gene, D gene, J gene, CDR3 DNA, CDR3 protein. A D gene is named only where the DNA matches it firmly. Size is omitted from some rows. Given values are once, few, many or a class for expanded clones.

>.|TRBV29-1|.|TRBJ1-1
TGCAGCGTTGTTAGGCGGGGCACTGAAGCTTTCTTT
CSVVRRGTEAFF
>once|TRBV7-3|TRBD1|TRBJ2-2
TGTGCCAGCAGCCCGGGACAGGGTACCGGGGAGCTGTTTTTT
CASSPGQGTGELFF
>.|TRBV11-2|.|TRBJ1-5
TGTGCCAGCAGCTTAGTTCCTGGTCAGCCCCAGCATTTT
CASSLVPGQPQHF
>.|TRBV11-3|TRBD2|TRBJ2-7
TGTGCCAGCAGCCAGGGCCTAGCGGGAGGGTACGAGCAGTACTTC
CASSQGLAGGYEQYF
>.|TRBV4-3|.|TRBJ2-6
TGCGCCAGCAGCCAGTTCGTTCGACTGGGATCTGGGGCCAACGTCCTGACTTTC
CASSQFVRLGSGANVLTF
>.|TRBV19|TRBD1|TRBJ1-1
TGTGCCAGTACCGGGACAGGACCGAACACTGAAGCTTTCTTT
CASTGTGPNTEAFF
>.|TRBV6-6|.|TRBJ2-2
TGTGCCAGCAGACCTGGACCTGCTACCGGGGAGCTGTTTTTT
CASRPGPATGELFF
>.|TRBV28|.|TRBJ2-5
TGTGCCAGCAGTTTAGCCCCCCACAGACTAGTCGATGGGGGTTGGCACCAAGAGACCCAGTACTTC
CASSLAPHRLVDGGWHQETQYF
>.|TRBV6-6|.|TRBJ1-2
TGTGCCAGCAGTGACAGACAGTTCTATGGCTACACCTTC
CASSDRQFYGYTF
>.|TRBV6-1|TRBD2|TRBJ2-7
TGTGCCAGCAGTGAAGCGGGGGGGAATCCCTACGAGCAGTACTTC
CASSEAGGNPYEQYF
>.|TRBV10-3|.|TRBJ1-1
TGTGCCATCATGGGGAACACTGAAGCTTTCTTT
CAIMGNTEAFF
>few|TRBV5-1|TRBD2|TRBJ2-1
TGCGCCAGCAGCCCGGGACTAGGGGTGGGTGATGAGCAGTTCTTC
CASSPGLGVGDEQFF
>.|TRBV6-5|TRBD2|TRBJ2-7
TGTGCCAGCAGTTACCCCCGGACTAGCGATAACTACGAGCAGTACTTC
CASSYPRTSDNYEQYF
>.|TRBV7-2|.|TRBJ2-3
TGTGCCAGCAGCTTAACCGGGGTTACGGATACGCAGTATTTT
CASSLTGVTDTQYF
>once|TRBV6-5|.|TRBJ1-2
TGTGCCAGCAGTTACCGCGCTGGGCATGGCTACACCTTC
CASSYRAGHGYTF
>.|TRBV18|.|TRBJ2-7
TGTGCCAGCTCCCCCCAGGGACTTCACTACGAGCAGTACTTC
CASSPQGLHYEQYF
>.|TRBV10-3|TRBD2|TRBJ2-7
TGTGCCATCAGTGGCATGGGCTTAGCGGGGGGCTACGAGCAGTACTTC
CAISGMGLAGGYEQYF
>few|TRBV6-5|.|TRBJ2-5
TGTGCCAGCAGTTATAGAGGGGCAGCGACCCAGTACTTC
CASSYRGAATQYF
>once|TRBV7-2|.|TRBJ2-1
TGTGCCAGCAGCCCAGGATATGAGCAGTTCTTC
CASSPGYEQFF
>.|TRBV5-6|.|TRBJ1-3
TGTGCCAGCAGCTTGTCTGGGGCCCAGTCCGGAAACACCATATATTTT
CASSLSGAQSGNTIYF
>once|TRBV7-9|.|TRBJ2-7
TGTGCCAGCAGCTTAGGTGGCCTCTCCTACGAGCAGTACTTC
CASSLGGLSYEQYF
>.|TRBV4-3|TRBD1|TRBJ2-7
TGCGCCAGCAGCCAAGGGACGACAGGGGGTTCCTACGAGCAGTACTTC
CASSQGTTGGSYEQYF
>few|TRBV6-5|TRBD1|TRBJ1-1
TGTGCCAGCAGTTACCGGGGACAGGGGTACACTGAAGCTTTCTTT
CASSYRGQGYTEAFF
>.|TRBV6-6|.|TRBJ1-3
TGTGCCAGCAGTTACTCGAGGGATACTGGAAACACCATATATTTT
CASSYSRDTGNTIYF
>.|TRBV6-1|TRBD1|TRBJ2-7
TGTGCCAGCAATAGAGGGACAGCTTTATACGAGCAGTACTTC
CASNRGTALYEQYF
>once|TRBV11-2|TRBD2|TRBJ2-7
TGTGCCAGCAGCTGGACTAGCGGGAGCACTTACGAGCAGTACTTC
CASSWTSGSTYEQYF
>.|TRBV18|TRBD1|TRBJ2-2
TGTGCCAGCTCCGCCGGGACAGGGGACACCGGGGAGCTGTTTTTT
CASSAGTGDTGELFF
>.|TRBV6-6|.|TRBJ2-2
TGTGCCAGCAGTTACACGCCGGCGGACACCGGGGAGCTGTTTTTT
CASSYTPADTGELFF
>.|TRBV10-3|TRBD2|TRBJ2-5
TGTGCCATCAGTCCTAGCGGGGGGGACCAAGAGACCCAGTACTTC
CAISPSGGDQETQYF
>.|TRBV10-3|.|TRBJ1-3
TGTGCCATCAGTGAATTGGGGATTGGAAACACCATATATTTT
CAISELGIGNTIYF
>once|TRBV7-2|.|TRBJ1-5
TGTGCCAGCAGCTTGGCCTCGGGTCAGCCCCAGCATTTT
CASSLASGQPQHF
>.|TRBV27|.|TRBJ2-7
TGTGCCAGCAGTTTACGACGGACATACCCCTACGAGCAGTACTTC
CASSLRRTYPYEQYF
>.|TRBV10-3|.|TRBJ2-4
TGTGCCATCAGTGAGGCCGCGGGGTCCTCCCCAATCCAGTACTTC
CAISEAAGSSPIQYF